The source of this T cell receptor beta chain is a study of tumor and adjacent non-tumor tissue in lung cancer. Study-level information: Histology: about twelve adenocarcinoma, a couple of squamous cell carcinoma, 1 small cell lung cancer.

CDR1 and CDR2 from the germline V gene are SGHAT and FQDESV (reference sequence). This CDR3 is 16 amino acids long. Details on this clonotype: The antigen is not known. The germline gene is not matched at one end of the junction; a read error may be the cause.

No cell sorting was done before RNA was extracted from the tissue. Between August and November 2014, newly diagnosed, chemotherapy-naive lung cancer patients underwent thoracic surgery in China. The library came from three nested PCR rounds adapted from ARM-PCR protocols. MiXCR, run by TCRdb on the multiplex PCR reads, gives a single entry per CDR3 protein. The repertoire holds about 110,000 distinct CDR3 sequences, with 60% to 80% as singletons. Overall study findings and caveats: Significantly higher TCR diversity was found in tumor than normal lung. In normal lung, the top 100 clones were significantly more dominant than in tumor.

The clonotype was recovered from a woman aged 55 to 70 with non-small cell lung cancer. The sample comprised lung tumor tissue. The rearrangement uses TRBV11-1 and TRBJ2-2, with a tentative D call TRBD2 (6 bases). CDR3 loop: CASGAWTRVNTGGLFF. In nucleotides, the CDR3 is TGTGCCAGCGGCGCCTGGACAAGGGTGAACACCGGGGGGCTGTTTTTT.